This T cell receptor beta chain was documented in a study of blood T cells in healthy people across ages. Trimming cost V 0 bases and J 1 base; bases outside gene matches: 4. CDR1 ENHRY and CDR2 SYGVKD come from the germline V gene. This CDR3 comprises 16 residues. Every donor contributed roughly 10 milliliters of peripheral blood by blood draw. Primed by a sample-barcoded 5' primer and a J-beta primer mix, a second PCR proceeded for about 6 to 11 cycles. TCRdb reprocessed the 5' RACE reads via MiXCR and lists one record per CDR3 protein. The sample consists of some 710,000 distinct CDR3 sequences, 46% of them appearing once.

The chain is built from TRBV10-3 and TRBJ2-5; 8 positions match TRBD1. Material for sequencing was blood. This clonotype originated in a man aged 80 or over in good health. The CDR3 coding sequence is TGTGCCATCAGTGAGTCCGCAGGGGGCCCCCAAGAGACCCAGTACTTC. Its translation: CAISESAGGPQETQYF.